The source of this T cell receptor (beta chain) is a study of monozygotic twins with inflammatory bowel disease. Isolation of total RNA was performed on whole blood, with no prior T cell sorting. In the case of this clonotype: Its antigen is not known.

Study-level results: IBD patients shared fewer clonotypes with other individuals than healthy twins, especially patients with disease activity signs.

From its re-call of the 5' RACE reads, TCRdb lists each CDR3 protein once, without DNA. The sample is made up of nearly 450,000 distinct CDR3 sequences, and the top ten hold about 2.4% of it. This CDR3 region has 14 residues. Germline V CDR1 and CDR2: SGHDT, YYEEEE. The rearrangement links TRBV5-6 to TRBJ2-1; with no DNA, the TCRdb D assignment of TRBD2 cannot be verified. The TCR sequence derives from a human donor with ulcerative colitis or Crohn's disease, or a healthy co-twin of an affected twin (not recorded which). The sequencing sample was made of blood. This CDR3 reads CASSRSGRVYEQFF.